This T cell receptor (beta chain) was profiled in a study of blood T cells in healthy people across ages. General study points: The donors' CMV status was not determined, possibly confounding changes in expanded clonotypes.

The CDR3 contains 17 residues. V lost 0 bases and J 2 bases, leaving 11 bases between the germline ends. The germline gives CDR1 SEHNR, CDR2 FQNEAQ (reference sequence). Roughly 9.2 milliliters was the volume of peripheral blood drawn from each donor. Each sample had at least 6.5 million PBMCs isolated. A remark on this clonotype: The antigen is unknown.

Through a sample-barcoded 5' primer and a J-beta primer mix, a second PCR was run for roughly 6 to 11 cycles. Tagging of each cDNA molecule was performed by a template-switch adaptor with 12 random nucleotides. One entry per CDR3 protein, called by TCRdb with MiXCR from the 5' RACE reads. Among hundreds of thousands of distinct CDR3 sequences listed, around 45% were seen once. What was sequenced was blood. The gene calls are TRBV7-9 and TRBJ2-6, with D perhaps TRBD2 (5 bases). The TCR originated in a man in his sixties in good health. Here the CDR3 reads CASSLATPGAGANVLTF. In nucleotides, the CDR3 is TGTGCCAGCAGCTTAGCTACACCCGGGGCTGGGGCCAACGTCCTGACTTTC.